The rows below give T cell receptor beta chains drawn from one sample of a study of T cell repertoires in cytomegalovirus infection. In TCRdb, the reads were re-called with MiXCR into one record per CDR3 protein. Of 150,000 to 200,000 distinct CDR3 sequences in the sample, approximately 30% are singletons; the top ten hold just over 30%. Sample: PBMCs. These receptors came from a human donor in good health (CMV status not recorded). Some clones in this sample may be carry-over from other donors' samples. Each CDR3 is given without its conserved first and last residue. Fields, in order: V gene, J gene, CDR3 protein.

TRBV7-3,TRBJ2-2,ASSLTAWGTGELF
TRBV29-1,TRBJ2-5,TVKEGETQY
TRBV7-3,TRBJ2-2,ASSPTSPGVLGELF
TRBV28,TRBJ1-1,ASSLWQGASTEAF
TRBV7-3,TRBJ2-3,ASSPGGSADTQY
TRBV7-2,TRBJ2-3,ASSSGQGNADTQY
TRBV7-2,TRBJ2-7,ASSARGNYEQY
TRBV2,TRBJ2-1,ASSVGGGAWEF
TRBV7-6,TRBJ1-1,ASSPSGGAVEAF
TRBV7-2,TRBJ2-1,ASSHQTRGLYNEQF
TRBV29-1,TRBJ1-1,SVYIGDTEAF
TRBV12-3/TRBV12-4,TRBJ2-3,ASSFRGEADTQY
TRBV7-9,TRBJ2-5,ASSSGTQY
TRBV6-1,TRBJ2-1,ASKDLKGNEQF
TRBV7-2,TRBJ1-1,ASSQSWGTGVFDTEAF
TRBV18,TRBJ1-2,ASSPPGPEYGYT
TRBV6-2/TRBV6-3,TRBJ2-7,ASSYHRYEQY
TRBV7-6,TRBJ2-7,ASSLGTGVSGEQY
TRBV2,TRBJ1-1,ASDYTTEAF
TRBV5-6,TRBJ2-3,ASSLARGVPSTDTQY
TRBV6-2/TRBV6-3,TRBJ2-6,ASNALTGINSGANVLT
TRBV7-6,TRBJ1-1,ASSLDRQSKAF
TRBV19,TRBJ1-1,ASSGSARGSEAF
TRBV7-2,TRBJ1-6,ASSLALGEGDSPLH
TRBV5-1,TRBJ2-3,ASSPPPGAEDTQY
TRBV13,TRBJ2-5,ASSFWRGDQETQY
TRBV29-1,TRBJ1-1,SVEEGTGTEAF
TRBV20-1,TRBJ2-3,SFRTSGSLDTQY
TRBV6-5,TRBJ2-7,ASRPGGGRGSYEQY
TRBV12-3/TRBV12-4,TRBJ1-1,ASSFEREAF
TRBV12-3/TRBV12-4,TRBJ2-1,ASRRADNEQF
TRBV6-6,TRBJ1-1,ASSYRQDGIAEAF
TRBV15,TRBJ1-3,ATSGLEGANRGNTIY
TRBV30,TRBJ1-1,AWSVQLRSEAF
TRBV6-1,TRBJ2-7,ASTLLSASSYEQY
TRBV12-3/TRBV12-4,TRBJ2-7,ASRAGTGGYEQY
TRBV20-1,TRBJ2-3,SANPLSGGRTDTQY
TRBV14,TRBJ1-6,ASSLRGENSPLH
TRBV9,TRBJ1-1,ASSSEGDTEAF
TRBV12-3/TRBV12-4,TRBJ1-4,ASSLGQRNEKLF
TRBV6-2/TRBV6-3,TRBJ2-7,ASSHPTSGGPYEQY
TRBV12-3/TRBV12-4,TRBJ2-3,ASSSRGSGGLTDTQY
TRBV14,TRBJ2-5,ASRQKETQY
TRBV6-1,TRBJ1-5,ASSGPGQGSNQPQH
TRBV7-2,TRBJ2-1,ASSLLAGAGNNEQF
TRBV4-1,TRBJ2-7,ASSPRDGDSYEQY
TRBV7-2,TRBJ2-5,ASSPWDTQETQY
TRBV7-3,TRBJ2-1,ASSLARASGNNEQF
TRBV5-1,TRBJ2-4,ASSQDRVGDVQY
TRBV6-6,TRBJ1-5,ASSSLGPRKNQPQH
TRBV28,TRBJ2-6,ASSLLGGTGAGANVLT
TRBV7-9,TRBJ2-7,ASSPDAGGLEQY
TRBV19,TRBJ2-5,ASSSSVAQY